A selection of T cell receptor beta chains follows, all from one sample in a study of tumor-infiltrating lymphocytes in primary liver carcinoma. MiXCR, applied by TCRdb to the multiplex PCR reads, yields one record per CDR3 protein. The sample carries about 320,000 distinct CDR3 sequences, almost 60% recorded once. The sequenced sample was peripheral blood. These receptor sequences come from a woman in her twenties or thirties with primary liver carcinoma and hepatitis B virus infection. Both conserved end residues are part of each CDR3. Fields, in order: J gene, V gene, CDR3 protein.

TRBJ2-4 | TRBV29-1 | CSVRLAGGFSNIQYF
TRBJ2-1 | TRBV7-8 | CASSLAFDEQFF
TRBJ2-1 | TRBV12-3/TRBV12-4 | CASSPRRGGSHEQFF
TRBJ2-1 | TRBV11-3 | CACSSRESGYNEQFF
TRBJ2-2 | TRBV5-6 | CTSNPGLLAGELFF
TRBJ1-1 | TRBV11-3 | CASCFGGTEAFF
TRBJ2-1 | TRBV6-1 | CASCPYPTYNEQFF
TRBJ2-2 | TRBV11-3 | CASRELGTGELFF
TRBJ2-4 | TRBV28 | CASRGQGQGVNIQYF
TRBJ2-7 | TRBV5-6 | CASSLFAISYEQYF
TRBJ2-7 | TRBV6-1 | CASRSGTGVKEQYF
TRBJ2-2 | TRBV10-1 | CASSSTGTSNTGELFF
TRBJ1-3 | TRBV14 | CASSQGNRRNTIYF
TRBJ1-5 | TRBV12-3/TRBV12-4 | CASEQGFRQAQHF
TRBJ2-7 | TRBV29-1 | CSVESWAGRRDF